The clone carrying this TCR beta chain has just a few counts. No antigen is known for it. These data are taken from a study of cytomegalovirus exposure and HLA in healthy donors. For the study at large: An earlier analysis found some 100 million unique TCR beta sequences from about 190 million T cells.

Whole-study results and caveats: Accurate prediction of most subjects' HLA-A and HLA-B alleles from TCR beta sequences was reported.

Donors in the study were healthy people who gave bone marrow. In the PCR, 60 Vbeta and 13 Jbeta primers were used. Clones were sequenced by immunoSEQ multiplex PCR, and TCRdb holds only the in-frame ones, with some missing. The data hold some 130,000 clones, with 80% to 90% observed a single time. Germline lookup yields CDR1 SGDLS and CDR2 YYNGEE. V was clipped by 3 bases and J by 2 bases; unmatched bases: 5. This CDR3 has 14 amino acids. Material for sequencing was PBMCs. The chain couples TRBV9 to TRBJ2-7, with 7 bases matching TRBD2. This clonotype originated in a woman aged 40 to 50 in good health and CMV-seropositive. This CDR3 reads CASSAGGLAYEQYF. The DNA of the CDR3 is TGTGCCAGCAGCGCTGGTGGACTAGCCTACGAGCAGTACTTC.